These 30 T cell receptor beta chains came from one sample sequenced in a study of T cell responses to AZD1222 COVID-19 vaccine. Assay: immunoSEQ multiplex PCR; the TCRdb copy retains only in-frame clones and omits some. The data hold around 150,000 clones, with almost 85% observed a single time. The sample consisted of peripheral blood, taken 28 days after the second dose of the MenACWY control vaccine. These receptors originate from an adult who received the MenACWY meningococcal vaccine as a control.

The J gene is TRBJ1-2, the V gene TRBV10-2; 7 bases map to TRBD1. Germline V lookup: CDR1 WSHSY, CDR2 SAAADI. Trimming at V came to 3 bases and at J to 7 bases, leaving 5 bases not matched to a gene. CDR3 length: 13 amino acids. The CDR3 is CASSDRGKVGYTF. CDR3 nucleotides: TGCGCCAGCAGTGACAGGGGGAAGGTTGGCTACACCTTC.

This clone was picked up one time. Other nucleotide sequences from this sample produce the same CDR3. CDR3 protein: CASSYTGGEKLFF. For the CDR3, the DNA is TGTGCCAGCAGTTACACGGGAGGGGAAAAACTGTTTTTT. The rearrangement links TRBV6-6 to TRBJ1-4; D not certain. Deletions cut 2 bases from V and 8 bases from J, with 9 bases between. The CDR3 is 13 amino acids. Germline loops: CDR1 MNHNY, CDR2 SVGAGI (reference sequence).

The rearrangement uses TRBV7-3 and TRBJ1-1; 8 nucleotides line up with TRBD1. The CDR3 runs 16 residues. CDR1 and CDR2 from the germline V gene are SGHTA and FQGTGA. V gave up 5 bases and J gave up 7 bases; unmatched junction bases: 15. CDR3 bases: TGTGCCAGCAGCCCCCTCTCGGGCCAGGGGGCAGGTGAAGCTTTCTTT. It is translated as CASSPLSGQGAGEAFF.

The rearrangement uses TRBV11-2 and TRBJ2-3; D gene unclear. Germline V gene sequence: CDR1 SGHAT, CDR2 FQNNGV. The CDR3 spans 12 residues. With 5 bases removed from V and 9 bases from J, the gap between germline ends came to 12 bases. Here the CDR3 reads CASSPFRTTQYF. CDR3 nucleotide sequence: TGTGCCAGCAGCCCATTCCGTACCACGCAGTATTTT.

The chain combines TRBV20-1 with TRBJ1-3; tentative D call: TRBD1 (5 bases). Trimming left V 1 base short and J 8 bases short, with 6 bases between. The CDR3 runs to 11 residues. Germline CDR1 reads DFQATT; CDR2 reads SNEGSKA (reference sequence). The CDR3 DNA reads as TGCAGTGCTAGAGCGGGGGACACCATATATTTT. As protein: CSARAGDTIYF.

V and J are TRBV7-2 and TRBJ2-7, with a weak D call TRBD1 (6 bases). Germline V gives CDR1 SGHTA, CDR2 FQGNSA. The CDR3 sequence is 17 residues long. V lost 3 bases and J 3 bases, leaving 21 bases between the germline ends. CDR3 protein: CASSFRPGVLSGYEQYF. In DNA form, the CDR3 reads TGTGCCAGCAGCTTTAGACCAGGGGTGCTGAGCGGCTACGAGCAGTACTTC.

In this sample, this clone turned up a few times. The rearrangement joins TRBV18 to TRBJ1-2; D gene uncertain. CDR3 size: 15 residues. V was trimmed by 3 bases and J by 3 bases, leaving 14 bases between them. From germline, CDR1 is KGHSH and CDR2 LQKENI. In DNA form, the CDR3 reads TGTGCCAGCTCACCCGAGGTGGGATTCGACTATGGCTACACCTTC. This gives the protein CASSPEVGFDYGYTF.

The V call is TRBV7-2, the J call TRBJ1-5, with TRBD1 matching 7 bases. Germline V gives CDR1 SGHTA, CDR2 FQGNSA. The CDR3 extends over 14 amino acids. Germline trimming cut 5 bases from V and 10 bases from J; bases unmatched to any gene: 11. CDR3 bases: TGTGCCAGCAGCCCCCCGGGACAGCTCATACCCCAGCATTTT. Translated, it gives CASSPPGQLIPQHF.

This chain's CDR3 is CASSDRDVTEAFF. The CDR3 DNA sequence: TGTGCCAGTAGTGACCGGGACGTCACTGAAGCTTTCTTT. V gene TRBV19 combines with J gene TRBJ1-1; perhaps TRBD1 as D (5 bases). The CDR3 has 13 residues. Germline V gene lookup returns CDR1 LNHDA and CDR2 SQIVND (reference sequence). V dropped 5 bases and J dropped 4 bases, with 11 bases sitting between them.

This clone was observed once. The chain links TRBV2 to TRBJ1-1; a possible D gene is TRBD1 (5 bases). The CDR3 runs 13 residues. Trimming left V 5 bases short and J 7 bases short, with 14 bases between. CDR1 and CDR2 from the germline V gene are SNHLY and FYNNEI. CDR3 sequence reads: CASSIRDSSEAFF. CDR3 nucleotides: TGTGCCAGCAGTATCCGGGACTCAAGTGAAGCTTTCTTT.

V gene TRBV27 combines with J gene TRBJ2-1; weak D call: TRBD2 (6 bases). In germline, CDR1 is MNHEY, CDR2 SMNVEV (reference sequence). Trimming stripped 7 bases from V and 10 bases from J, with 29 bases between. The CDR3 is 17 residues long. This CDR3 is CASTGDGRLVGAGEQFF. CDR3 DNA sequence: TGTGCCAGCACCGGGGACGGCCGGCTAGTCGGCGCGGGGGAGCAGTTCTTC.

This clone was detected once. V is TRBV28 and J is TRBJ1-3, with 7 bases fitting TRBD1. The CDR3 is made up of 15 amino acids. V was clipped by 5 bases and J by 0 bases; unmatched bases: 4. Germline assignment: CDR1 MDHEN and CDR2 SYDVKM. The CDR3: CASSQTGPSGNTIYF. CDR3 bases: TGTGCCAGCAGTCAGACAGGGCCCTCTGGAAACACCATATATTTT.

The chain links TRBV15 to TRBJ2-3; D is perhaps TRBD1 or TRBD2 (5 bases each). The CDR3 covers 15 residues. V lost 1 base to trimming and J lost 4 bases, with 12 bases between them. In germline, CDR1 is LNHNV, CDR2 YYDKDF (reference sequence). The CDR3 protein is CATSRVQGEPDTQYF. CDR3 bases: TGTGCCACCAGCAGAGTCCAGGGAGAACCAGATACGCAGTATTTT.

V gene TRBV6-5 combines with J gene TRBJ1-5, with 8 bases identical to TRBD1. V shed 10 bases and J 3 bases; nucleotides not matched to a gene: 11. This CDR3 is 15 amino acids long. Germline V gene data show CDR1 as MNHEY and CDR2 as SVGAGI. DNA for the CDR3: TGTGCCACTTCACAGTGGACAGGGCCCAATCAGCCCCAGCATTTT. Its translation: CATSQWTGPNQPQHF.

This clone showed up just a few times. The chain recombines TRBV10-3 with TRBJ1-1, with D unresolved. This CDR3 is built from 10 residues. Germline lookup yields CDR1 ENHRY and CDR2 SYGVKD. The V end lost 10 bases, the J end lost 1 base, and 4 bases lay between the germline ends. The DNA for the CDR3 is TGTGCCACCCGGAACACTGAAGCTTTCTTT. Amino acids: CATRNTEAFF.

The rearrangement uses TRBV5-6 and TRBJ2-7; possibly TRBD2 for D (6 bases). This CDR3 is built from 14 residues. The germline CDR1 and CDR2 sequences are SGHDT and YYEEEE. The V and J ends lost 4 bases and 5 bases respectively, with 16 bases between them. CDR3 region: CASSPSRGWHEQYV. CDR3 DNA: TGTGCCAGCAGCCCGAGTCGGGGGTGGCACGAGCAGTACGTC.

The rearrangement links TRBV7-2 to TRBJ1-1; 8 positions match TRBD1. This CDR3 has 14 amino acids. V shed 5 bases, J shed 3 bases, and the junction held 5 bases outside the gene matches. CDR1 is SGHTA and CDR2 is FQGNSA in the germline V gene. The CDR3 reads CASSPRTGYTEAFF. The CDR3 region has the DNA TGTGCCAGCAGCCCCCGGACAGGGTACACTGAAGCTTTCTTT.

The V gene is TRBV11-3, the J gene TRBJ1-3, with TRBD1 as a possible D gene (5 bases). V dropped 5 bases and J dropped 0 bases, with 11 bases sitting between them. The CDR3 sequence is 15 residues long. The germline V gene encodes CDR1 SGHNT and CDR2 YENEEA. CDR3 in DNA: TGTGCCAGCAGCCTGGGACCGAGCTCTGGAAACACCATATATTTT. Translation gives CASSLGPSSGNTIYF.

The chain joins TRBV4-1 to TRBJ2-5; no definite D call. Germline CDR1 is MGHRA and CDR2 is YSYEKL. Trimming took 3 bases from V and 5 from J, leaving 10 bases between them. CDR3 size: 13 residues. The chain's CDR3 is CASSQAARETQYF. DNA of the CDR3: TGCGCCAGCAGCCAGGCGGCCCGGGAGACCCAGTACTTC.

The rearrangement links TRBV3-1 (or the pseudogene TRBV3-2) to TRBJ1-5, with 7 bases lining up with TRBD1. CDR3 size: 16 residues. Germline CDR1 LGHDT, CDR2 YNNKEL (reference sequence). The ends lost 6 bases at V and 5 bases at J; junction bases unmatched: 13. CDR3 nucleotide sequence: TGTGCCAGCAGATCGTTTAGGGGGCAGGGCGATCAGCCCCAGCATTTT. Translating gives CASRSFRGQGDQPQHF.

The V and J genes are TRBV29-1 and TRBJ2-3; a possible D gene is TRBD1 (5 bases). V shed 6 bases and J shed 3 bases, with 10 bases lying between them. Germline loops: CDR1 SQVTM, CDR2 ANQGSEA. CDR3 length equals 12 residues. The CDR3 protein is CSVLRQTDTQYF. The CDR3 DNA follows: TGCAGCGTCCTTAGACAGACAGATACGCAGTATTTT.

The V call is TRBV10-1, the J call TRBJ1-2; 7 nucleotides match TRBD1. Losses at the gene ends were 1 base for V and 4 bases for J; bases not matched to a gene: 9. This CDR3 region has 16 residues. Germline values: CDR1 WNHNN, CDR2 SYGVQD (reference sequence). This chain's CDR3 is CASSEFRSDRSYGYTF. The CDR3 DNA sequence: TGCGCCAGCAGTGAGTTCCGATCGGACAGGTCCTATGGCTACACCTTC.

This clone was counted a few times. The chain is built from TRBV9 and TRBJ2-2; D ambiguous. Germline V gene lookup returns CDR1 SGDLS and CDR2 YYNGEE. Trimming stripped 4 bases from V and 7 bases from J, with 17 bases between. The CDR3 has 15 amino acids. The CDR3 DNA follows: TGTGCCAGCAGCCCTCTAACGACCCCAGGCGGGGAGCTGTTTTTT. It specifies CASSPLTTPGGELFF.

This clone was recorded a few times. CDR3 residues: CASSRGDRDQPQHF. CDR3 coding DNA: TGTGCCAGCAGTCGGGGGGATAGGGATCAGCCCCAGCATTTT. The rearrangement uses TRBV28 and TRBJ1-5; D perhaps matches TRBD1 (5 bases). Trimming shortened V by 5 bases and J by 5 bases, and 13 bases separated the two germline ends. CDR3 length: 14 residues. Germline V lookup: CDR1 MDHEN, CDR2 SYDVKM.

The V call is TRBV3-1 (or the pseudogene TRBV3-2), the J call TRBJ1-2, with 12 nucleotides matching TRBD1. The CDR3 is 15 amino acids. CDR1 LGHDT and CDR2 YNNKEL come from the germline V gene (reference sequence). The V and J ends lost 3 bases and 8 bases, in that order; junction bases with no gene match: 7. CDR3: CASSQGQGAFEGYTF. The CDR3, as DNA: TGTGCCAGCAGCCAGGGACAGGGGGCTTTTGAGGGCTACACCTTC.

The chain employs TRBV19 and TRBJ2-1; TRBD2 might be the D (5 bases). The germline V and J ends were trimmed by 1 base and 0 bases, with 7 bases remaining between them. The germline gives CDR1 LNHDA, CDR2 SQIVND (reference sequence). The CDR3 is made up of 15 amino acids. CDR3 nucleotides: TGTGCCAGTAGTATAGGACTATACTCCTACAATGAGCAGTTCTTC. Translating gives CASSIGLYSYNEQFF. Full variable domain (missing parts from reference TRBV19 and TRBJ2-1): DGGITQSPKYLFRKEGQNVTLSCEQNLNHDAMYWYRQDPGQGLRLIYYSQIVNDFQKGDIAEGYSVSREKKESFPLTVTSAQKNPTAFYLCASSIGLYSYNEQFFGPGTRLTVL.

The chain couples TRBV19 to TRBJ2-4; D is perhaps TRBD1 (6 bases). Germline V gives CDR1 LNHDA, CDR2 SQIVND (reference sequence). V lost 0 bases and J 0 bases, leaving 18 bases between the germline ends. The CDR3 runs to 19 residues. CDR3 protein: CASSIDPTDRQLAKNIQYF. The CDR3 coding sequence is TGTGCCAGTAGTATAGATCCAACCGACAGGCAACTAGCCAAAAACATTCAGTACTTC.

This clone has just one count. The chain has TRBV6-5 and TRBJ2-7; no clear D. CDR1 is MNHEY, CDR2 SVGAGI, per germline. V was trimmed by 5 bases and J by 3 bases, leaving 11 bases between them. This CDR3 region has 13 residues. In DNA form, the CDR3 reads TGTGCCAGCAGTACGACACGGTACTACGAGCAGTACTTC. It translates to CASSTTRYYEQYF.

The V and J genes are TRBV5-1 and TRBJ1-1, with D possibly being TRBD1 (5 bases). The V and J ends lost 1 base and 6 bases respectively, with 16 bases between them. CDR1 is SGHRS and CDR2 is YFSETQ in the germline V gene. The length of the CDR3 is 15 residues. The CDR3 region is CASSLNSGRLSEAFF. The CDR3 DNA sequence: TGCGCCAGCAGCTTGAACTCGGGACGTCTGTCTGAAGCTTTCTTT. Full variable domain (outside the CDR3, taken from reference TRBV5-1 and TRBJ1-1): KAGVTQTPRYLIKTRGQQVTLSCSPISGHRSVSWYQQTPGQGLQFLFEYFSETQRNKGNFPGRFSGRQFSNSRSEMNVSTLELGDSALYLCASSLNSGRLSEAFFGQGTRLTVV.

The V gene is TRBV21-1, the J gene TRBJ1-2. TRBV21-1 is labeled a pseudogene. This CDR3 region has 16 residues. The CDR3 nucleotides are TGTGCCAGCAGCATTTCAGGGAGGACGGAGAACTATGGCTACACCTTC. This translates into CASSISGRTENYGYTF.